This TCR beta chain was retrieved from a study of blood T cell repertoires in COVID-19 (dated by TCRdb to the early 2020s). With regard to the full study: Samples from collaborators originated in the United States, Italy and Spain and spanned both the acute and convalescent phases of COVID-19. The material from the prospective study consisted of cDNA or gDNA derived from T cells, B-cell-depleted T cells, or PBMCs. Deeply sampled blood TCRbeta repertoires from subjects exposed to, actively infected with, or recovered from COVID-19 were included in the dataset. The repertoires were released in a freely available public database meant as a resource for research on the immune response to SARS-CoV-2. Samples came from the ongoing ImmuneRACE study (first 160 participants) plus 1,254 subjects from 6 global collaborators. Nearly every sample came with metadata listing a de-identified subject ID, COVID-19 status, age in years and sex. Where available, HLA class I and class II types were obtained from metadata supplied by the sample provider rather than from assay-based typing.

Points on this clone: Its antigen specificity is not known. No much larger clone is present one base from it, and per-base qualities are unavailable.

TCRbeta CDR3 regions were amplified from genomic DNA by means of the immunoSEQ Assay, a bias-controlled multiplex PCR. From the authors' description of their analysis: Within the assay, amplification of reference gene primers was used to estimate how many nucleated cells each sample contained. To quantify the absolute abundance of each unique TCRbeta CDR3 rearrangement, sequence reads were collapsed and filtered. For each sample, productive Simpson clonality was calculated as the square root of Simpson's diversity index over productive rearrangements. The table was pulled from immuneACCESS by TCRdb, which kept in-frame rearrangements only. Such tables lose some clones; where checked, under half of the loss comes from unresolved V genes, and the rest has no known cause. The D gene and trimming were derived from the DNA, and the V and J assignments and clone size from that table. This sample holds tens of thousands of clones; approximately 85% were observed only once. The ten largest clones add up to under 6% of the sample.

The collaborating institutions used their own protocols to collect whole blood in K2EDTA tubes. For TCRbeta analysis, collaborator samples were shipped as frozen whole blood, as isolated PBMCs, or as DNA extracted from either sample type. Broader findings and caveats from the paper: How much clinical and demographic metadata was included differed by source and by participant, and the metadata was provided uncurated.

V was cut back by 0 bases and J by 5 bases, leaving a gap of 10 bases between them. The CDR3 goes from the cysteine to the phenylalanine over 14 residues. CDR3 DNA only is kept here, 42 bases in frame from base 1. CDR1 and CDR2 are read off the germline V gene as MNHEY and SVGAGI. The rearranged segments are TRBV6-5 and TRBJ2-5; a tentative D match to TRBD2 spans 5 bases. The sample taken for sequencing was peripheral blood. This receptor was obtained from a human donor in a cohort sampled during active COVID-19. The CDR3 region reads CASSYSLEGETQYF. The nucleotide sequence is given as TGTGCCAGCAGTTACTCGTTAGAGGGTGAGACCCAGTACTTC.